This section outlines one T cell receptor (beta chain) sequence together with its context. Its specific antigen is unknown. Base qualities are not recorded, but no much larger clone differs from it by a single base. The data derive from a study of cytomegalovirus exposure and HLA in healthy donors (TCRdb year 2017). Background on the whole study: According to an earlier analysis of a few hundred of the donors, about 180 million T cells yielded roughly 110 million unique TCR beta sequences and 276 Gb of sequence data. Roughly 300 gigabases of sequencing data and roughly 90 million unique TCR sequences were included in an early release covering roughly 600 HLA-typed donors. Among the 398 genotyped donors, approximately 77% belonged to the genetic ancestry cluster associated with self-reported Caucasian donors. The study was designed to test whether signatures of past pathogen exposure could be identified by cataloging public T cell receptors. Using immunosequencing, the study profiled T cell repertoires from 500 to 800 subjects and related those repertoires to cytomegalovirus serostatus. A separate validation cohort of 100 to 150 different subjects was used in addition to the roughly 700-subject first cohort. High-throughput TCR immunosequencing, statistical association of individual TCRs with disease status, and machine learning were combined to predict cytomegalovirus infection status. A later analysis re-analyzed previously published TCR beta repertoires from about 730 donors and added high-resolution HLA genotyping to study TCR occurrence patterns. Rather than using new phenotypic data, the later analysis identified candidate immune exposures from TCR beta sequences and from how often those sequences occurred across donors. To decide whether each TCR beta V gene segment behaved as functional or pseudogenic, an earlier analysis of fewer than 750 of the donors relied on high-throughput TCR beta sequencing. Alongside the repertoire data, information on donor age, sex, ethnicity and CMV serostatus was compiled. A later genetic analysis used genome-wide SNP genotypes for about 60% of the 666 donors, treating that subset as a discovery cohort. Every discovery cohort repertoire had been produced on one sequencing platform. Class I and class II HLA loci were covered by the typing at four-digit resolution. Typing coverage varied by locus: roughly 620-640 donors for A, B, C, DRB1 and DQB1; approximately 500 for DQA1; about 600 for DPA1; some 470 for DPB1. Because of strong linkage in the cohort, roughly five DR-DQ haplotypes were treated as single units for association and clustering. Among 300 to 500 genotyped donors of the cohort, an average of roughly 230,000 unique TCR beta nucleotide sequences was sequenced per donor, of which 15% to 20% were non-productive. Here is what the overall study found, with its caveats: A further reported finding was that TCR beta sequences accurately predicted the HLA-A and HLA-B alleles for most subjects in the first cohort. Strong co-occurrence of HLA alleles, especially DR and DQ, made assigning TCR associations to individual alleles difficult. Sequencing depth was assumed to be roughly uniform across donors in the presence/absence analyses, though that assumption may not hold. Specific HLA alleles were associated with about 17,000 TCR beta sequences at a false discovery rate of 0.05 in a later analysis. The classifier was reported to diagnose cytomegalovirus status with high specificity and sensitivity in both the original and validation cohorts. In an earlier analysis of some 550 of the donors, most TCR beta V segments were observed in productive rearrangements about 87% or about 30% of the time, broadly matching IMGT annotations. According to a later analysis, parvovirus B19, influenza, CMV and Epstein-Barr virus appeared linked to several top co-occurrence clusters. Compared with equally common non-associated chains, HLA-associated TCR beta chains in a later analysis were more clonally expanded and had lower generation probabilities. Because counts were too low, under 20 rarely observed V segments, including chromosome 9 orphons, were left out of the earlier analysis of a few hundred of the donors. The study listed approximately 150 TCR beta chains as associated with cytomegalovirus. Because the 87-base-pair reads could not distinguish some IMGT-functional V segments, including TRBV6-2 and TRBV6-3, those segments were excluded. Correlated functional status among segregating V segments might reflect linkage disequilibrium, but an unknown experimental factor could not be ruled out. An association between a missense DCLRE1C variant and V-gene and J-gene trimming of TCR beta chains was found in a later genetic analysis and replicated in an independent cohort. Because HLA typing was missing for some donors at each locus, association tests included only the typed subset. Most CMV-associated TCR beta chains appeared to be HLA-restricted in a later analysis, and the HLA associations seemed to be driven largely by CMV exposure. In this cohort, only TCR beta chains were sequenced, and detectable features were limited by the absence of alpha or paired-chain data. The sequencing pipeline was judged likely to have produced a cluster of highly shared sequence variants as a technical artifact. CMV serostatus was the only immune exposure information available for the cohort. According to a later analysis, TCR association rates differed among HLA loci, with DRB1 alleles showing the most associated TCRs and HLA-C alleles showing the fewest. Most TCR sequences were seen in very few donors, while some public TCRs were found in many individuals. In vitro tests confirmed that a few of the cytomegalovirus-associated TCR beta chains recognize cytomegalovirus antigens. In a later genetic analysis, fewer N-insertions in productive TCRs were reported among donors in an Asian-associated ancestry cluster than the roughly 700-donor mean. According to the authors, the approach could potentially be generalized to other disease states and immunological phenotypes.

In total, about 650 healthy bone marrow donors made up the cohort. At the time of sampling, all cohort members were nominally healthy, though unrecorded immune exposures were likely present. The donor was CMV seropositive and belonged to the group of 250 to 350 seropositive cohort members. Each donor provided a peripheral blood sample, and peripheral blood mononuclear cells were used for TCR beta sequencing. Genomic DNA extraction from the blood cell samples was performed with the Qiagen DNeasy Blood Extraction Kit. CDR1 and CDR2 are read off the germline V gene as SGHAT and FQNNGV. The CDR3 holds 13 amino acids from the cysteine to the phenylalanine. The kept DNA is CDR3 alone, 39 bases in frame from the first base. V gives up 1 base and J gives up 8 bases, and the segment between their germline ends measures 11 bases. The library came from the immunoSEQ multiplex PCR assay. The multiplex PCR relied on a mix of 60 forward primers for TCR Vbeta segments and 13 reverse primers for TCR Jbeta segments. The CDR3 region of rearranged TCR beta genes was amplified from genomic DNA by a multiplex PCR assay. The amplified TCR beta libraries were sequenced on the Illumina HiSeq System as 87-base-pair reads. Concerning the study's data processing: In a later analysis, some 80 million unique TCR beta chains were counted across the roughly 700 repertoires, and about 10 million of these chains were shared by at least two donors. Raw reads were error-corrected and collapsed into unique sequences with a nearest-neighbor algorithm that merged closely related sequences to remove PCR and sequencing errors. To assign V, D and J gene segments, CDR3 sequences were aligned to IMGT reference sequences. For a sequence to be retained, a match of at least six nucleotides to both a V gene segment and a J gene segment was required. Rearrangements were called productive when the CDR3 lacked stop codons and stayed in frame with V and J; all others were non-productive. CDR3 was defined according to IMGT convention as the region running from the second conserved V-encoded cysteine to the conserved J-encoded phenylalanine. The earlier analysis of a few hundred of the donors excluded sequences that lacked an unambiguous match to a single V gene segment. In an earlier analysis of some 590 of the donors, a V segment was called functional when productive rearrangements were above 56.7%, and segregating when the standard deviation between donors exceeded 5%. A statistical classification framework was built for diagnosing cytomegalovirus status from the catalog of TCR beta chain sequences. In a later analysis, TCR nucleotide sequences were compared against IMGT/GENE-DB human TR gene sequences so that V and J genes could be assigned. Using the TCRdist pipeline, a later analysis assigned CDR3 sequences along with most-parsimonious VDJ recombination scenarios. In a later analysis, every TCR beta chain was defined by the combination of its CDR3 amino acid sequence and its V-gene family, and reads without a unique V-gene family were dropped. As a way to deal with suspected cross-contamination and a sequencing artifact, a later analysis dropped over 550 nucleotide sequences that were highly shared and had low generation probability. A later analysis calculated a clonal expansion index for each public chain from normalized within-repertoire ranks of inferred template counts. A later analysis computed generation probabilities with a VDJ recombination model fitted to out-of-frame rearrangements, and checked the results against IGoR. A later analysis scored TCR-TCR, TCR-HLA and TCR-CMV co-occurrence with hypergeometric tests, applying a repertoire-size bias correction to TCR pairs. In a later analysis, false discovery rates were estimated by permuting HLA or CMV assignments 20 times. In a later analysis, co-occurring TCRs were grouped using DBSCAN, and TCRdist sequence similarity was added for clustering within HLA-allele-positive subsets. Repertoires with fewer than 30,000 or more than 120,000 public chains were left out of co-occurrence clustering, as were four to six repertoires with anomalous nucleotide sharing. The source is immuneACCESS, and TCRdb retained only in-frame sequences with V and J called. Part of the clones is not carried over; for the studies checked, unresolved V genes explain less than half of this, and the remainder is unexplained. V, J and clone size were drawn from that table, and D and trimming were deduced from the DNA. The sample yields about 100,000 clones; about 80% were counted once. Around 7% of the sample is held by the ten biggest clonotypes.

Sequencing input: PBMCs. The clonotype comes from a man in his forties in good health and CMV-seropositive. The rearranged segments are TRBV11-2 and TRBJ1-1, with the D gene not clear enough to name. The CDR3 protein sequence reads: CASSLALSSEAFF. The base sequence is TGTGCCAGCAGCTTAGCCCTATCTTCGGAAGCTTTCTTT. When the CDR3 is completed using the reference TRBV11-2 and TRBJ1-1 genes on either side, the full variable domain is EAGVAQSPRYKIIEKRQSVAFWCNPISGHATLYWYQQILGQGPKLLIQFQNNGVVDDSQLPKDRFSAERLKGVDSTLKIQPAKLEDSAVYLCASSLALSSEAFFGQGTRLTVV.